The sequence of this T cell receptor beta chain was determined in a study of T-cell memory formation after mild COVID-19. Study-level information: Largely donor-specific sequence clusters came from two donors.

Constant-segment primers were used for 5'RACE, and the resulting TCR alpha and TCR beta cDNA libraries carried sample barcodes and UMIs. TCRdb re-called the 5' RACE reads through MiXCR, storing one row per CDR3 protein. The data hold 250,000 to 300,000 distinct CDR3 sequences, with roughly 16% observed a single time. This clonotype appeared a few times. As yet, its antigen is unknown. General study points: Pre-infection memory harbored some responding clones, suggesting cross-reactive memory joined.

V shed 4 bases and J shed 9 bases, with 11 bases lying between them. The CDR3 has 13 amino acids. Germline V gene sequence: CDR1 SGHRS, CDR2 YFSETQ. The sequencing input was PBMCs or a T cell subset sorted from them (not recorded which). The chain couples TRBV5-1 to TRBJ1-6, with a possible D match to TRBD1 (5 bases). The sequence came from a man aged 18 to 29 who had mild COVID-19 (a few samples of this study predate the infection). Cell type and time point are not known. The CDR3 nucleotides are TGCGCCAGCAGCCAGGACGGGGGTTCACCCCTCCACTTT. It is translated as CASSQDGGSPLHF.